This TCR beta chain was obtained from a study of radiotherapy plus CTLA-4 blockade in lung cancer. CDR1 and CDR2 (germline): SGHNT, YYREEE (reference sequence). Between the trimmed V and J ends, which lost 3 bases and 8 bases, there was a span of 11 bases. The CDR3 consists of 12 residues. Ipilimumab CTLA-4 blockade and focal radiation were given to patients with chemo-refractory metastatic non-small-cell lung cancer. Assay used: immunoSEQ multiplex PCR; TCRdb lists only in-frame clones, some missing. The sample comprises around 71,000 clones, approximately 79% of which are singletons, and around a sixth rests with the top ten.

The sequence derives from a human donor with non-small cell lung cancer whose response to radiotherapy plus ipilimumab could not be evaluated. Some clones in this sample may be carry-over from other donors' samples. The V and J genes are TRBV5-4 and TRBJ1-2; D remains ambiguous. The sample here was peripheral blood, taken from a patient treated with radiotherapy plus ipilimumab. The CDR3 sequence: CASSSTGMGYTF. The CDR3, as DNA: TGTGCCAGCAGCTCAACGGGGATGGGCTACACCTTC.